These T cell receptor beta chains were read from a single sample in a study of CXCR3-negative and CXCR3-positive naive CD8 T cells. TCRdb reprocessed the 5' RACE reads and stores each CDR3 protein as one record, lacking DNA. This table holds 48,000 or so distinct CDR3 sequences. Sequencing was done on a sample of memory CD8+ T cells from blood. These receptors all stem from a human donor in good health. Some clones in this sample may be carry-over from other donors' samples. CDR3s include the opening cysteine and the closing phenylalanine or tryptophan. The order of the fields is V gene, J gene, CDR3 protein.

V: TRBV29-1; J: TRBJ2-5; CDR3: CSVWTDNQETQYF
V: TRBV2; J: TRBJ2-3; CDR3: CASSESLAGLATDTQYF
V: TRBV4-3; J: TRBJ1-2; CDR3: CASSQDRGYGCGYTF
V: TRBV29-1; J: TRBJ2-2; CDR3: CSVERENTGELFF
V: TRBV5-1; J: TRBJ2-7; CDR3: CASSFSGGEQYF
V: TRBV4-2; J: TRBJ2-7; CDR3: CASSPRLAGGRGYF
V: TRBV21-1; J: TRBJ2-5; CDR3: CASSSLPGKKETQYF
V: TRBV7-9; J: TRBJ2-7; CDR3: CASSFSEGLPYEQYF
V: TRBV28; J: TRBJ2-5; CDR3: CASRRLVETQYF
V: TRBV20-1; J: TRBJ2-4; CDR3: CSTHLKAKNIQYF
V: TRBV5-5; J: TRBJ1-2; CDR3: CASRFDRGNHYGYTF
V: TRBV5-1; J: TRBJ2-7; CDR3: CASSLASDEQYF
V: TRBV29-1; J: TRBJ1-1; CDR3: CSVDPTLMQGMNTEAFF
V: TRBV7-8; J: TRBJ1-1; CDR3: CASSPSGDTEAFF
V: TRBV20-1; J: TRBJ2-3; CDR3: CSAIEGGNPGTQYF
V: TRBV28; J: TRBJ2-5; CDR3: CASSLSLAGEQETQYF
V: TRBV12-3/TRBV12-4; J: TRBJ2-3; CDR3: CASRWTSGGETDTQYF
V: TRBV7-6; J: TRBJ2-5; CDR3: CASRPSGYQETQYF
V: TRBV7-3; J: TRBJ2-1; CDR3: CASSATDRGGNEQFF
V: TRBV29-1; J: TRBJ2-7; CDR3: CSVEWAAKGEQYF
V: TRBV6-2/TRBV6-3; J: TRBJ1-5; CDR3: CASRTTGGNQPQHF
V: TRBV4-1; J: TRBJ2-7; CDR3: CASSQSSVGVLSEQYF
V: TRBV29-1; J: TRBJ1-4; CDR3: CSVGQGAEKLFF
V: TRBV6-1; J: TRBJ2-7; CDR3: CASSEDRGGTEQYF
V: TRBV28; J: TRBJ2-3; CDR3: CASSLYRSSTDTQYF